A single sample gave rise to the 18 T cell receptor beta chains below, sequenced in a study of early T cells in non-severe SARS-CoV-2 infection. Via MiXCR, TCRdb re-called the 5' RACE reads, giving one row per CDR3 protein. Among around 77,000 distinct CDR3 sequences listed, around 5% were seen once. The source material was whole blood, sampled at baseline. These receptors were collected from an adult who was a healthcare worker with PCR-confirmed SARS-CoV-2 infection or an uninfected control (not recorded which).

This clonotype came up a few times. Written as DNA, the CDR3 is TGTGCCAGCTCACATTTCCGGGACAGCTCCTACGAGCAGTACTTC. Protein: CASSHFRDSSYEQYF. The gene calls are TRBV18 and TRBJ2-7, with 7 bases that match TRBD1. With 4 bases clipped from V and 0 bases from J, the junction kept 6 bases outside the gene matches. The CDR3 loop spans 15 amino acids. Germline V lookup: CDR1 KGHSH, CDR2 LQKENI.

The V and J genes are TRBV28 and TRBJ2-7; TRBD1 agrees at 7 bases. V lost 6 bases, J lost 2 bases, and 7 bases stayed unmatched. The CDR3 has 14 residues. CDR1 is MDHEN, CDR2 SYDVKM, per germline. CDR3 nucleotides: TGTGCCAGCAGCCCCCGGGACAGACCCTACGAGCAGTACTTC. It codes for CASSPRDRPYEQYF.

Turning to this clonotype: One base away lies a much larger clone, so this may be a sequencing read error. V is TRBV7-6 and J is TRBJ2-7; TRBD1 matches at 8 bases. CDR3 size: 13 residues. Germline CDR1 SGHVS, CDR2 FNYEAQ. The CDR3 is CVSSFGTGYEQYF. The CDR3 coding sequence is TGTGTCAGCAGCTTCGGGACAGGATACGAGCAGTACTTC.

Many counts were recorded for this clonotype. The chain couples TRBV5-1 to TRBJ2-7; no reliable D call. V lost 0 bases and J 2 bases, leaving 21 bases between the germline ends. Germline CDR1 reads SGHRS; CDR2 reads YFSETQ. The CDR3 extends over 18 amino acids. Here the CDR3 DNA reads TGCGCCAGCAGCTTGGTCAGCCCAGCGTCGTGGAGCCCCTACGAGCAGTACTTC. Translating gives CASSLVSPASWSPYEQYF.

The table lists this clonotype with many counts. J is TRBJ2-3 and V is TRBV5-6, with D perhaps given as TRBD1 or TRBD2 (5 bases each). CDR1 SGHDT and CDR2 YYEEEE come from the germline V gene. Trimming cost V 2 bases and J 4 bases, with 11 bases left between them. This CDR3 comprises 14 residues. DNA for the CDR3: TGTGCCAGCAGCTTATCAGGGAGCGCAGATACGCAGTATTTT. This sequence encodes CASSLSGSADTQYF.

This clonotype was picked up many times. The rearrangement uses TRBV18 and TRBJ2-1; a possible D gene is TRBD2 (5 bases). Per the germline V gene, CDR1 is KGHSH and CDR2 is LQKENI. V gave up 2 bases and J gave up 0 bases, with 14 bases separating them. The CDR3 runs to 17 residues. The CDR3 reads CASSPDARESSYNEQFF. In nucleotides, the CDR3 is TGTGCCAGCTCACCAGATGCTAGGGAGAGCTCCTACAATGAGCAGTTCTTC. Variable domain in full (rest from reference TRBV18 and TRBJ2-1): NAGVMQNPRHLVRRRGQEARLRCSPMKGHSHVYWYRQLPEEGLKFMVYLQKENIIDESGMPKERFSAEFPKEGPSILRIQQVVRGDSAAYFCASSPDARESSYNEQFFGPGTRLTVL.

The chain has TRBV2 and TRBJ2-2; 11 bases agree with TRBD2. Germline V CDR1 and CDR2: SNHLY, FYNNEI. This CDR3 contains 16 residues. Trimming took 7 bases from V and 5 from J; bases not matched to a gene: 9. CDR3 DNA: TGTGCCAGCAAGCTCCTAGCGGGAGGTCGGACCGGGGAGCTGTTTTTT. Amino acid sequence: CASKLLAGGRTGELFF.

This clonotype was counted ten times or more. This chain links TRBV28 with TRBJ2-7, with 8 bases aligning to TRBD2. The germline V gene encodes CDR1 MDHEN and CDR2 SYDVKM. The CDR3 has 17 residues. V was pared by 7 bases and J by 4 bases, with 18 bases of the junction left unmatched. CDR3 bases: TGTGCCAGCACCCTTTGGGCAGCCGGGACTAGTGGGTACGAGCAGTACTTC. Amino acids: CASTLWAAGTSGYEQYF.

This clonotype has only a few counts. The chain couples TRBV5-1 to TRBJ2-7, with a weak D call TRBD2 (6 bases). The germline CDR1 and CDR2 sequences are SGHRS and YFSETQ. The V and J ends lost 5 bases and 2 bases respectively, with 11 bases between them. The CDR3 has 13 amino acids. CDR3 nucleotide sequence: TGCGCCAGCAGTGTGCGGGAACCCTACGAGCAGTACTTC. Translating gives CASSVREPYEQYF.

This chain connects TRBV3-1 to TRBJ1-2; 7 bases align to TRBD1. The CDR3 loop spans 13 amino acids. Germline V CDR1 and CDR2: LGHDT, YNNKEL (reference sequence). With 4 bases clipped from V and 6 bases from J, the junction kept 5 bases outside the gene matches. The CDR3 nucleotides are TGTGCCAGCAGCCCCCGCAGGGGGAATGGCTACACCTTC. Translated: CASSPRRGNGYTF.

There are a few counts of this clonotype. The V gene is TRBV19, the J gene TRBJ2-2; 8 bases map to TRBD2. Germline lookup yields CDR1 LNHDA and CDR2 SQIVND (reference sequence). Trimming took 3 bases from V and 7 from J; bases not matched to a gene: 13. The CDR3 spans 17 residues. The CDR3 here is CASSIVSGMHPLGELFF. Here the CDR3 DNA reads TGTGCCAGTAGTATTGTTAGCGGGATGCACCCTCTCGGGGAGCTGTTTTTT. Complete variable domain (other parts from reference TRBV19 and TRBJ2-2): DGGITQSPKYLFRKEGQNVTLSCEQNLNHDAMYWYRQDPGQGLRLIYYSQIVNDFQKGDIAEGYSVSREKKESFPLTVTSAQKNPTAFYLCASSIVSGMHPLGELFFGEGSRLTVL.

This clonotype was seen only a few times. This chain connects TRBV6-5 to TRBJ2-1; 8 nucleotides agree with TRBD2. Trimming at V came to 5 bases and at J to 3 bases, leaving 9 bases not matched to a gene. The germline CDR1 and CDR2 sequences are MNHEY and SVGAGI. The CDR3 extends over 16 amino acids. This CDR3 is CASSITGGRYYNEQFF. For the CDR3, the DNA is TGTGCCAGCAGTATAACCGGCGGGAGGTACTACAATGAGCAGTTCTTC.

This clonotype was counted at least ten times. This chain uses TRBV5-1 with TRBJ2-1; 11 bases match TRBD1. The CDR3 runs 16 residues. Germline values: CDR1 SGHRS, CDR2 YFSETQ. Losses at the gene ends were 0 bases for V and 6 bases for J; bases not matched to a gene: 5. CDR3 amino acids: CASSLGGTGGSNEQFF. In DNA form, the CDR3 reads TGCGCCAGCAGCTTGGGAGGGACAGGGGGTAGCAATGAGCAGTTCTTC. Filled out from reference TRBV5-1 and TRBJ2-1, the complete variable domain reads KAGVTQTPRYLIKTRGQQVTLSCSPISGHRSVSWYQQTPGQGLQFLFEYFSETQRNKGNFPGRFSGRQFSNSRSEMNVSTLELGDSALYLCASSLGGTGGSNEQFFGPGTRLTVL.

The sample holds a few counts of this clonotype. V and J are TRBV12-3 or TRBV12-4 and TRBJ2-3; D possibly matches TRBD1 or TRBD2 (5 bases each). Deletions cut 4 bases from V and 0 bases from J, with 5 bases between. The CDR3 length is 13 residues. The CDR3 nucleotides are TGTGCCAGCAGTTGGGACAGCACAGATACGCAGTATTTT. It specifies CASSWDSTDTQYF.

This clonotype came up a few times. The gene calls are TRBV4-2 and TRBJ2-3; a possible D gene is TRBD1 (6 bases). CDR1 is LGHNA and CDR2 is YNFKEQ in the germline V gene. The CDR3 totals 16 residues. V lost 0 bases and J 9 bases, leaving 19 bases between the germline ends. The DNA of the CDR3 is TGTGCCAGCAGCCAAGAAGGCAGCGGACCAGGGGTGACGCAGTATTTT. This sequence encodes CASSQEGSGPGVTQYF.

This clonotype was counted ten times or more. This sequence joins TRBV7-6 and TRBJ2-7; a weak D match, TRBD1 (5 bases). Germline CDR1 and CDR2: SGHVS and FNYEAQ. The V end was cut by 2 bases, the J end by 3 bases, with 8 bases between. This CDR3 has 13 residues. This CDR3 is CASSLQTDYEQYF. CDR3 bases: TGTGCCAGCAGCTTACAGACAGACTACGAGCAGTACTTC.

This clonotype was observed a few times. The chain employs TRBV19 and TRBJ1-1, with D perhaps TRBD1 (5 bases). This CDR3 has 13 amino acids. CDR1 is LNHDA, CDR2 SQIVND, per germline (reference sequence). The germline V and J ends were trimmed by 8 bases and 4 bases, with 14 bases remaining between them. The CDR3 DNA reads TGTGCCAGTCGCAGGGCGGTTGGCACTGAAGCTTTCTTT. It is translated as CASRRAVGTEAFF.

This clonotype was observed many times. The V gene is TRBV6-6, the J gene TRBJ1-1; 7 bases map to TRBD1. The CDR3 is made up of 13 amino acids. V lost 4 bases and J lost 3; bases outside the gene matches: 2. Germline V gene lookup returns CDR1 MNHNY and CDR2 SVGAGI (reference sequence). This CDR3 reads CASSSDRDTEAFF. The CDR3 coding sequence is TGTGCCAGCAGTTCCGACAGGGACACTGAAGCTTTCTTT.